The 22 T cell receptor beta chains below come from one sample, sequenced in a study of human T cells and chemical hapten exposure. MiXCR, run by TCRdb on the RACE reads, gives a single entry per CDR3 protein. The repertoire includes about 120,000 distinct CDR3 sequences, around 15% of them detected once, and 0.92% sits in the top ten. Noted time point: patch test 1, 2 weeks after DPC sensitization. Treatment: therapeutic diphenylcyclopropenone sensitization with weekly scalp DPC. Specimen: whole blood, collected in connection with sensitization to the hapten diphenylcyclopropenone (DPC). These receptors were collected from a man between 18 and 29 years old with alopecia areata. Some clones in this sample may be carry-over from other donors' samples.

The rearrangement links TRBV12-3 or TRBV12-4 to TRBJ2-4; D possibly uses TRBD1 or TRBD2 (5 bases each). V lost 3 bases to trimming and J lost 0 bases, with 12 bases between them. CDR3 length equals 16 residues. The CDR3: CASSFGAGLAKNIQYF. The CDR3, as DNA: TGTGCCAGCAGTTTCGGGGCAGGGTTAGCCAAAAACATTCAGTACTTC.

This chain joins TRBV20-1 and TRBJ2-7; 7 bases map to TRBD1. The J segment lost 3 bases and the V segment lost 6 bases, leaving 14 bases of the junction unmatched. The CDR3 runs 15 residues. CDR1 and CDR2 from the germline V gene are DFQATT and SNEGSKA (reference sequence). In DNA form, the CDR3 reads TGCAGTGCCCCCAATACAGGGGAAAGTCTCTACGAGCAGTACTTC. This sequence encodes CSAPNTGESLYEQYF.

The sample holds a few counts of this clonotype. The chain has TRBV12-3 or TRBV12-4 and TRBJ2-6, with D perhaps assigned TRBD1 or TRBD2 (5 bases each). Trimming took 11 bases from V and 0 from J, leaving 17 bases between them. The length of the CDR3 is 16 residues. The CDR3 protein is CASSRGAHSGANVLTF. DNA for the CDR3: TGTGCCTCAAGCCGGGGCGCCCACTCTGGGGCCAACGTCCTGACTTTC.

The chain joins TRBV7-9 to TRBJ1-5, with D hard to call. The CDR3 runs to 12 residues. V lost 6 bases and J 4 bases, leaving 7 bases between the germline ends. CDR1 and CDR2 from the germline V gene are SEHNR and FQNEAQ (reference sequence). CDR3 region: CASRRENQPQHF. The CDR3 bases are TGTGCCAGCAGGCGAGAAAATCAGCCCCAGCATTTT.

In this sample, this clonotype turned up a few times. The chain links TRBV11-3 to TRBJ1-5; the match to TRBD1 covers 8 bases. Germline V gene sequence: CDR1 SGHNT, CDR2 YENEEA. The length of the CDR3 is 16 residues. The junction had 9 bases not matched to a gene; V was cut back by 3 bases and J by 5 bases. The CDR3 DNA reads as TGTGCCAGCAGCTTCAACCCAGGGGGCGGGGATCAGCCCCAGCATTTT. This gives the protein CASSFNPGGGDQPQHF.

This clonotype was picked up many times. This rearrangement joins TRBV15 to TRBJ1-1; 10 bases agree with TRBD1. Germline V CDR1 and CDR2: LNHNV, YYDKDF (reference sequence). This CDR3 is built from 15 residues. V trimming: 1 base; J trimming: 3 bases; junction bases outside the gene matches: 2. The CDR3 sequence is CATSRGQGADTEAFF. The CDR3 bases are TGTGCCACCAGCAGAGGACAGGGGGCCGACACTGAAGCTTTCTTT.

This chain uses TRBV28 with TRBJ2-3; no clear D. V lost 3 bases and J lost 2, with 9 bases in between. Germline-derived CDR1 and CDR2 are MDHEN and SYDVKM. This CDR3 region has 14 residues. The DNA of the CDR3 is TGTGCCAGCAGTTTTGCCACCTACACAGATACGCAGTATTTT. Translation: CASSFATYTDTQYF.

In DNA, the CDR3 is TGCGCCAGCAGTGAGTCCACAGCGGGGGGTCGGACCCAGTACTTC. Amino acid sequence: CASSESTAGGRTQYF. The rearrangement uses TRBV10-1 and TRBJ2-5, with 9 bases identical to TRBD2. V was pared by 0 bases and J by 7 bases, with 6 bases of the junction left unmatched. The CDR3 contains 15 residues. The germline V gene encodes CDR1 WNHNN and CDR2 SYGVQD (reference sequence).

This clonotype was seen a few times. This sequence joins TRBV10-3 and TRBJ2-7; D perhaps matches TRBD2 (7 bases). This CDR3 is 14 amino acids long. Germline V CDR1 and CDR2: ENHRY, SYGVKD. V dropped 3 bases and J dropped 3 bases, with 12 bases sitting between them. Written as DNA, the CDR3 is TGTGCCATCAGTGAAGGGGGGGCCCTCTACGAGCAGTACGTC. Protein: CAISEGGALYEQYV.

This clonotype was seen ten or more times. This rearrangement joins TRBV6-2 or TRBV6-3 to TRBJ2-7; either TRBD1 or TRBD2 may supply D (6 bases each). Germline loops: CDR1 MNHEY, CDR2 SVGEGT. This CDR3 is built from 12 residues. V was cut by 6 bases and J by 6 bases, with 12 bases left in between. As DNA, the CDR3 is TGTGCCAGCAGATACGGGGGCGGCGAGCAGTACGTC. Protein product: CASRYGGGEQYV.

This clonotype was observed a few times. The rearrangement uses TRBV4-3 and TRBJ2-3, with 7 bases identical to TRBD2. With 0 bases clipped from V and 3 bases from J, the junction kept 12 bases outside the gene matches. Germline V gene data show CDR1 as LGHNA and CDR2 as YSLEER. The length of the CDR3 is 18 residues. The CDR3 loop is CASSQEFGGGTRTDTQYF. CDR3 in DNA: TGCGCCAGCAGCCAAGAATTTGGCGGGGGAACTAGAACAGATACGCAGTATTTT.

This clonotype was recorded a few times. The chain uses TRBV7-2 and TRBJ2-1, with 8 positions matching TRBD2. With 5 bases clipped from V and 7 bases from J, the junction kept 10 bases outside the gene matches. Germline CDR1 is SGHTA and CDR2 is FQGNSA. There are 15 residues in the CDR3. The CDR3 nucleotides read TGTGCCAGCAGCCATCCATATGGCGGGGGGAATGAGCAGTTCTTC. Its protein product is CASSHPYGGGNEQFF.

The genes are TRBV28 and TRBJ2-7, with D possibly matching TRBD1 (6 bases). Germline assignment: CDR1 MDHEN and CDR2 SYDVKM. V was pared by 2 bases and J by 3 bases, with 11 bases between. The CDR3 has 14 amino acids. CDR3 nucleotides: TGTGCCAGCAGTTTACGGGGACATGGCTACGAGCAGTACTTC. It translates to CASSLRGHGYEQYF.

The chain recombines TRBV3-1 with TRBJ1-2; D may be TRBD1 (6 bases). CDR3 length: 14 amino acids. CDR1 LGHDT and CDR2 YNNKEL come from the germline V gene (reference sequence). V was cut by 1 base and J by 6 bases, with 12 bases left in between. CDR3 nucleotide sequence: TGTGCCAGCAGCCAAGGTCGCGGGGGCGATGGCTACACCTTC. Protein product: CASSQGRGGDGYTF.

This clonotype has a count of ten or more. The J gene is TRBJ1-4, the V gene TRBV18, with D perhaps TRBD1 (5 bases). The germline V and J ends were trimmed by 3 bases and 7 bases, with 15 bases remaining between them. CDR1 KGHSH and CDR2 LQKENI come from the germline V gene. CDR3 length: 15 residues. Here the CDR3 reads CASSPFAGDSEKLFF. The CDR3 DNA sequence: TGTGCCAGCTCACCTTTTGCGGGGGATAGTGAAAAACTGTTTTTT.

V gene TRBV7-9 combines with J gene TRBJ2-1; 11 bases fit TRBD2. V lost 1 base to trimming and J lost 7 bases; unmatched junction nucleotides: 0. CDR1 and CDR2 (germline): SEHNR, FQNEAQ (reference sequence). The CDR3 has 14 amino acids. The CDR3 sequence: CASSLGLAGNEQFF. The DNA for the CDR3 is TGTGCCAGCAGCTTAGGACTAGCGGGAAATGAGCAGTTCTTC.

This chain connects TRBV5-1 to TRBJ2-2; a weak D match, TRBD1 (6 bases). In germline, CDR1 is SGHRS, CDR2 YFSETQ. The ends were cut back, 3 bases at V and 9 bases at J, with 9 bases in the middle. The CDR3 loop spans 12 amino acids. The CDR3 DNA reads TGCGCCAGCAGCTCCCAGGGGCGGGAGCTGTTTTTT. It specifies CASSSQGRELFF.

There are many counts of this clonotype. The chain employs TRBV7-6 and TRBJ2-2; D gene uncertain. The germline gives CDR1 SGHVS, CDR2 FNYEAQ. Trimming cost V 0 bases and J 1 base, with 3 bases left between them. This CDR3 has 14 amino acids. Written as DNA, the CDR3 is TGTGCCAGCAGCTTAGCGGTGAACACCGGGGAGCTGTTTTTT. Protein sequence: CASSLAVNTGELFF.

The V call is TRBV6-5, the J call TRBJ2-3; D may be TRBD2 (6 bases). V was cut by 7 bases and J by 1 base, with 12 bases left in between. The CDR3 extends over 14 amino acids. Germline V lookup: CDR1 MNHEY, CDR2 SVGAGI. The CDR3 here is CASTDSGGTDTQYF. CDR3 nucleotide sequence: TGTGCCAGCACCGACTCGGGGGGCACAGATACGCAGTATTTT.

The chain has TRBV19 and TRBJ2-6; TRBD1 matches at 7 bases. Trimming cost V 6 bases and J 2 bases; bases outside gene matches: 16. The CDR3 runs 19 residues. From germline, CDR1 is LNHDA and CDR2 SQIVND (reference sequence). The CDR3 reads CASRIRGPNARAGANVLTF. The CDR3, as DNA: TGTGCCAGTAGAATAAGGGGGCCAAACGCTAGGGCTGGGGCCAACGTCCTGACTTTC.

This chain links TRBV12-5 with TRBJ1-5; D is possibly TRBD1 (6 bases). Germline V gene lookup returns CDR1 LGHNT and CDR2 FRNRAP. The germline V and J ends were trimmed by 3 bases and 4 bases, with 13 bases remaining between them. The CDR3 totals 15 residues. CDR3 residues: CASGFPGARNQPQHF. CDR3 nucleotide sequence: TGTGCTAGTGGTTTTCCGGGGGCGCGTAATCAGCCCCAGCATTTT.

This clonotype was picked up a small number of times. This chain links TRBV19 with TRBJ2-3; D unresolved. CDR3 length: 14 residues. Germline assignment: CDR1 LNHDA and CDR2 SQIVND (reference sequence). Trimming shortened V by 3 bases and J by 0 bases, and 7 bases separated the two germline ends. CDR3 sequence (DNA): TGTGCCAGTAGTATCAGATCGAGCACAGATACGCAGTATTTT. This translates into CASSIRSSTDTQYF.